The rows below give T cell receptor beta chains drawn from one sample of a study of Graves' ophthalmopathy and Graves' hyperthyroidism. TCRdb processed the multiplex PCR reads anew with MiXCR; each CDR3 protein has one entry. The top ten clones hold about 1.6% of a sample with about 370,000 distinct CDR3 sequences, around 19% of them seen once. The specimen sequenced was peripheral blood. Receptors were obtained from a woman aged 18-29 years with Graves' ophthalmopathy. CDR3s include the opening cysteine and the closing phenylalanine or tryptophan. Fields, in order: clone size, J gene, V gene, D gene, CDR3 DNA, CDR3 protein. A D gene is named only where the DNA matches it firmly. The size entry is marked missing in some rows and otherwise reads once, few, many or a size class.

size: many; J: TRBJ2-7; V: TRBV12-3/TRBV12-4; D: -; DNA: TGTGCCAGCAGGCGGACACGGGGCTACGAGCAGTACTTC; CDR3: CASRRTRGYEQYF
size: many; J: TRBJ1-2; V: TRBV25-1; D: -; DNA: TGTGCCAGCACCCCGGGCGGGGACTATGGCTACACCTTC; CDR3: CASTPGGDYGYTF
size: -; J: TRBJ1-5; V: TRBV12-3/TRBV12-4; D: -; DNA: TGTGCCAGCCTAAGGGGAGGCCAGCCCCAGCATTTT; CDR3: CASLRGGQPQHF
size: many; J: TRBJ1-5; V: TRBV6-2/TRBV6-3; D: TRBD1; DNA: TGTGCCAGCAGTTATGGACAGGACTATAGCAATCAGCCCCAGCATTTT; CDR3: CASSYGQDYSNQPQHF
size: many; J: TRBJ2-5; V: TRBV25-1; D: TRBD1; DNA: TGTGCCAGCAGTGAAGTGGGGACAGGGTCGCGAAGGGGGGAGACCCAGTACTTC; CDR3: CASSEVGTGSRRGETQYF
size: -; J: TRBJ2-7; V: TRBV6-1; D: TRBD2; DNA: TGTGCCAGCACCGGGCAACTAGCGGGACTACACGAGCAGTACTTC; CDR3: CASTGQLAGLHEQYF
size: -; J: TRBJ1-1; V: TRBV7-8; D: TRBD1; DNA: TGTGCCAGCAGCTTTGTGACAGGGGGACCTGAAGCTTTCTTT; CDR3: CASSFVTGGPEAFF
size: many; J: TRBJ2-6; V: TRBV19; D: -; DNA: TGTGCCAGTTCTCCAGTCGACCTCTCTGGGGCCAACGTCCTGACTTTC; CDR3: CASSPVDLSGANVLTF
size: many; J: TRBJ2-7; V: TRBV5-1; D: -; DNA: TGCGCCAGCAGCTTACAGGGAGGAGACGAGCAGTACTTC; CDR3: CASSLQGGDEQYF
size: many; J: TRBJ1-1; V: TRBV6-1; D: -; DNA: TGTGCCAGCAGTAGGGGGGGACCCCGTGAAGCTTTCTTT; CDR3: CASSRGGPREAFF
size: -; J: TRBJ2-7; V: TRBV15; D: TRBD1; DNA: TGTGCCACCATGGGGACAGGGGGCAAGGGGTACTTC; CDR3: CATMGTGGKGYF
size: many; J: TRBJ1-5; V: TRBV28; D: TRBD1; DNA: TGTGCCAGCAGTTTGTGGCAGGGGGGTCAGCCCCAGCATTTT; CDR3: CASSLWQGGQPQHF
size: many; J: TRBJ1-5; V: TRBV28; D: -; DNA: TGTGCCAGCAGTTGGACGGAGTATAGCAATCAGCCCCAGCATTTT; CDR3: CASSWTEYSNQPQHF
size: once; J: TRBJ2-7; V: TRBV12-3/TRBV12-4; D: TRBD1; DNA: TGTGCCAGCAGTAATTCCGGGACAGGGCCCTACGAGCAGTACTTC; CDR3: CASSNSGTGPYEQYF
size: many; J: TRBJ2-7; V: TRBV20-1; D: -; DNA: TGCAGTGCTAGCGGGAGAGGGGGCTACGAGCAGTACTTC; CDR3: CSASGRGGYEQYF
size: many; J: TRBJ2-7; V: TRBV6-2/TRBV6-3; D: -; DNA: TGTGCCAGCAGTTACTCGGGTCCGGTCAGCTACGAGCAGTACTTC; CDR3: CASSYSGPVSYEQYF
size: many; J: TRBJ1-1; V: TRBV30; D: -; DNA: TGTGCCTGGAGTGTACATCTTCTGAACACTGAAGCTTTCTTT; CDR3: CAWSVHLLNTEAFF
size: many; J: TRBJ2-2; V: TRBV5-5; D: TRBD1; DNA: TGTGCCAGCAGGTCGGCCGGGACAGGGTACAGCGGGGAGCTGTTTTTT; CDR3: CASRSAGTGYSGELFF
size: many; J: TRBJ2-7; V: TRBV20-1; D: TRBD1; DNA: TGCAGTGCTAGAGACCCGGACAGGTTCACCTACGAGCAGTACTTC; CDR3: CSARDPDRFTYEQYF
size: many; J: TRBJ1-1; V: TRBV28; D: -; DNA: TGTGCCAGCAGTTTAGAGACGGGCAGGCTTACTAAAGCTTTCTTT; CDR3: CASSLETGRLTKAFF
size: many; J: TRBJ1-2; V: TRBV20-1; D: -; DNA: TGCAGTGCCAGATGGGGTCAGGGTGGCTACACCTTC; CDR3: CSARWGQGGYTF
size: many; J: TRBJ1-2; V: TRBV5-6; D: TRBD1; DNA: TGTGCCAGCAGCCCCCAGGGGCACAGGGGAGCGTATGGCTACACCTTC; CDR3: CASSPQGHRGAYGYTF
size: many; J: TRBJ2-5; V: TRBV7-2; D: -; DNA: TGTGCCAGCAGCTTAGCAGTGCTTGAGACCCAGTACTTC; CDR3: CASSLAVLETQYF
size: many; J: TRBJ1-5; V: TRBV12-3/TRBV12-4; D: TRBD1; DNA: TGTGCCAGCAGTGAAGGGACAGAGGATTTTTGGAGCAATCAGCCCCAGCATTTT; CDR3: CASSEGTEDFWSNQPQHF
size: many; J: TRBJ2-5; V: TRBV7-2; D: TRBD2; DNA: TGTGCCAGCAGCGTCGGACTAGCGGTGGGATATCAAGAGACCCAGTACTTC; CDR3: CASSVGLAVGYQETQYF
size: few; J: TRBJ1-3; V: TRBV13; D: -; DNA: TGTGCCAGCTCGGCCGCAGGGTGGCTCCCTGGAAACACCATATATTTT; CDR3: CASSAAGWLPGNTIYF
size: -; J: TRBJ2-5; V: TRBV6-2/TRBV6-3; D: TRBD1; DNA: TGTGCCAGCAGCCCCTGGGGACAGCCCCAAGAGACCCAGTACTTC; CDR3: CASSPWGQPQETQYF
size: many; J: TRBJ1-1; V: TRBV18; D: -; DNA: TGTGCCAGCTCACTCGCTCAGGTATTCGGTGAAGCTTTCTTT; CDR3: CASSLAQVFGEAFF
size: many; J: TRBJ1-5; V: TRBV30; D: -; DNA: TGTGCCTGGAGCCTACCCCCCCACAGCCCCCAGCATTTT; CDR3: CAWSLPPHSPQHF
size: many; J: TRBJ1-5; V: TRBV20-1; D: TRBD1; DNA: TGCAGTGCTAGTGAATGGGGGACAGGGAGTCAGCCCCAGCATTTT; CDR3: CSASEWGTGSQPQHF
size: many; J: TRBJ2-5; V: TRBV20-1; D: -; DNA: TGCAGTGCTAGACGAATAGAGACCCAGTACTTC; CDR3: CSARRIETQYF
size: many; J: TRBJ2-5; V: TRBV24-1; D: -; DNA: TGTGCCACCAGTGATTTTGACTTCGAGGACAGCCAAGAGACCCAGTACTTC; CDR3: CATSDFDFEDSQETQYF
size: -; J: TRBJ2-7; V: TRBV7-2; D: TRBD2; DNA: TGTGCCAGCAGCCTAGCGGGAGACGGATTCTACGAGCAGTACTTC; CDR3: CASSLAGDGFYEQYF
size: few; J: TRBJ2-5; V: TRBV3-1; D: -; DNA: TGTGCCAGCAGCCAAGGGGGCAGGGAGCAGTACTTC; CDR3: CASSQGGREQYF
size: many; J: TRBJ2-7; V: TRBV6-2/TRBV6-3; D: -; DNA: TGTGCCAGCAGTTACTGGGGGAATACCTACGAGCAGTACTTC; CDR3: CASSYWGNTYEQYF
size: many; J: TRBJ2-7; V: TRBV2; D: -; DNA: TGTGCCAGCAGTGAAGAGCTAGTACTGACCTACGAGCAGTACTTC; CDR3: CASSEELVLTYEQYF
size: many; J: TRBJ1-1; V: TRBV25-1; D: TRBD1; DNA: TGTGCCAGCAGTGTATCCGGGACAGCAGACACTGAAGCTTTCTTT; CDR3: CASSVSGTADTEAFF
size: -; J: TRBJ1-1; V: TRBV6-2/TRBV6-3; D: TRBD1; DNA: TGTGCCAGCAGTTGGGGTGGGACAGGGGGCACTGAAGCTTTCTTT; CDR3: CASSWGGTGGTEAFF
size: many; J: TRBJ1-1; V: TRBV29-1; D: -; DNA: TGCAGCCTTAGGGTTTTGGATGAAGCTTTCTTT; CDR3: CSLRVLDEAFF
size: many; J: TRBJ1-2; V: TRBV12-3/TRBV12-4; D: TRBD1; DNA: TGTGCCAGCAGTCTCCCGACAGGGAGAGCCTATGGCTACACCTTC; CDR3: CASSLPTGRAYGYTF
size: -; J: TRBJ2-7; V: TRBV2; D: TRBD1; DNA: TGTGCCAGCAGTGAGGACAGGGGATTGTCCTACGAGCAGTACTTC; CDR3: CASSEDRGLSYEQYF
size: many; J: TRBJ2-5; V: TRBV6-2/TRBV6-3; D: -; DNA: TGTGCCAGCAGTTACCGCGGGGTTACCCAAGAGACCCAGTACTTC; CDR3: CASSYRGVTQETQYF
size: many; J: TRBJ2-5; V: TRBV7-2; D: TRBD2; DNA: TGTGCCAGCAGCCCCCCTGGGCGGGGGGTGAAGACCCAGTACTTC; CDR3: CASSPPGRGVKTQYF
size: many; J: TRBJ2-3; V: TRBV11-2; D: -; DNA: TGTGCCAGCAGCCCACGGGGCGGGGTAAGGACAGATACGCAGTATTTT; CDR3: CASSPRGGVRTDTQYF
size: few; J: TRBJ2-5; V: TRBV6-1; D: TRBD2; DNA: TGTGCCAGCACCCCGTGGCGGGGGGGCCTGGGAGAGACCCAGTACTTC; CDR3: CASTPWRGGLGETQYF
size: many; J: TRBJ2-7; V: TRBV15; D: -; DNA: TGTGCCACCAGCAAAGGGCCGGACGAGCAGTACTTC; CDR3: CATSKGPDEQYF
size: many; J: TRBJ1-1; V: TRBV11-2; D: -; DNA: TGTGCCAGCAGCTTAGATCGGGCCATGAACACTGAAGCTTTCTTT; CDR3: CASSLDRAMNTEAFF
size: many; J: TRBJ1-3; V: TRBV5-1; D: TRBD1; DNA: TGCGCCAGCAGCGGTGGGACAGTAGGAAACACCATATATTTT; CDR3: CASSGGTVGNTIYF
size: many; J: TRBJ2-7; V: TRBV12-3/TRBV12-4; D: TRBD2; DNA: TGTGCCAGCAGTTTAATTAATAGCGGGAGCCCCTACGAGCAGTACTTC; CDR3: CASSLINSGSPYEQYF
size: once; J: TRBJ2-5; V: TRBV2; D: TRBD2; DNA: TGTGCCAGCACTACGACCGGGGGAGGGGAGACCCAGTACTTC; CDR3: CASTTTGGGETQYF
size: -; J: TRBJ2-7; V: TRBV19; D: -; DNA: TGTGCCAGTAGCACGGCAGGGAGGTTACACGAGCAGTACTTC; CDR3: CASSTAGRLHEQYF
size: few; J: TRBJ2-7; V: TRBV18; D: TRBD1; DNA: TGTGCCAGCTCGCCACCTTACGGGACAGGGGCCTACGAGCAGTACTTC; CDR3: CASSPPYGTGAYEQYF
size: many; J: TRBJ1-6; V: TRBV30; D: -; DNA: TGTGCCTGGAGGGCTATCCAACAGGGTAGCAATTCACCCCTCCACTTT; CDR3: CAWRAIQQGSNSPLHF
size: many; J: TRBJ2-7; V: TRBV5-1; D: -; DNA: TGCGCCAGCAGCTTATCCGTCAGCTCCTACGAGCAGTACTTC; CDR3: CASSLSVSSYEQYF
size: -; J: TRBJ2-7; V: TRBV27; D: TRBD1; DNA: TGTGCCAGCAGACAGGACAGGGCGCACAACTACGAGCAGTACTTC; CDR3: CASRQDRAHNYEQYF
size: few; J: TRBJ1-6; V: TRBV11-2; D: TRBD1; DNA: TGTGCCAGCAGCTCCGCCCGCCCGGGACAGAGGAGCTCCTATAATTCACCCCTCCACTTT; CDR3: CASSSARPGQRSSYNSPLHF
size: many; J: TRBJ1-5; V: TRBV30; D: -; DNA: TGTGCCTGGAGTGTACACGGTCAGCCCCAGCATTTT; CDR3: CAWSVHGQPQHF
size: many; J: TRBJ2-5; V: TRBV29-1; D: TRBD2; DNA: TGCAGTACCCAAAGAACGGGAGGGCTAGAGACCCAGTACTTC; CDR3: CSTQRTGGLETQYF